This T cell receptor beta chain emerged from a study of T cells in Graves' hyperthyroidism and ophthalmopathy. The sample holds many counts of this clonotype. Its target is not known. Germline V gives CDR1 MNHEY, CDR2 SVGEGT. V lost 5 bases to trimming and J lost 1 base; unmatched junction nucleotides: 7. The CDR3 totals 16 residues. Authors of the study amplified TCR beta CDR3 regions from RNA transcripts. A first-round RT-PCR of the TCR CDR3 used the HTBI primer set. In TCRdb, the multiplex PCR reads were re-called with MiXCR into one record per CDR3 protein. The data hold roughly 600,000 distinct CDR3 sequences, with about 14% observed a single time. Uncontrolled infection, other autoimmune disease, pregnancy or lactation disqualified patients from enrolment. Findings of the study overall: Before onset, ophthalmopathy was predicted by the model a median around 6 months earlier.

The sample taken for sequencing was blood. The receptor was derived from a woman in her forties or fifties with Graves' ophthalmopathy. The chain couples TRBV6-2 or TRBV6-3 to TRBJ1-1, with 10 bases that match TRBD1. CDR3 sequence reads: CASSRDRGLWNTEAFF. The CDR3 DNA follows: TGTGCCAGCAGTCGAGACAGGGGGCTATGGAACACTGAAGCTTTCTTT.